This T cell receptor (beta chain) was sequenced in a study of neurological immune-mediated disorders. The study, taken as a whole, reports: In HTLV-1-associated myelopathy, TCR clonal expansion was greatest, and in multiple sclerosis it was least, below healthy controls.

This clonotype was found many times. Antigen unknown. From germline, CDR1 is SGHTA and CDR2 FQGNSA. This CDR3 is built from 12 residues. Trimming left V 5 bases short and J 6 bases short, with 10 bases between. Over 200 million TCR-beta sequences (from 15-18 subjects) were yielded by each sequencing run. From the 5' RACE reads, TCRdb called clonotypes with MiXCR, one entry per CDR3 protein. The table records about 59,000 distinct CDR3 sequences, around 3.5% of them present only once. It was from 2 million PBMCs stored at -80 C that the unsorted libraries were obtained. The chain carries TRBV7-2 and TRBJ1-1; a weak D match, TRBD1 (5 bases). The source of this sequence is a woman aged 25 to 45 with multiple sclerosis. Input material: PBMCs. This CDR3 is CASSQTVSEAFF. For the CDR3, the DNA is TGTGCCAGCAGCCAGACAGTTTCTGAAGCTTTCTTT.